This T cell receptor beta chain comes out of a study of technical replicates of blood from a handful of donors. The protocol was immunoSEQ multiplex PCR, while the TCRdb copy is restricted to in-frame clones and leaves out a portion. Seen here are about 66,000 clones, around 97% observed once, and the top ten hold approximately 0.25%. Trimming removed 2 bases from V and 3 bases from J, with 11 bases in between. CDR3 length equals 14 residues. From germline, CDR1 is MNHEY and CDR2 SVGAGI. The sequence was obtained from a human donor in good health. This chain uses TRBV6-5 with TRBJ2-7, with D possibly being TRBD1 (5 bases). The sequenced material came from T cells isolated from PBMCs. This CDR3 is CASSYGREVYEQYF. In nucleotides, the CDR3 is TGTGCCAGCAGTTACGGCAGGGAAGTCTACGAGCAGTACTTC.